Listed here is a single T cell receptor beta chain. Germline V CDR1 and CDR2: LNHDA, SQIVND (reference sequence). The CDR3 loop spans 13 amino acids. The germline V and J ends were trimmed by 5 bases and 3 bases, with 11 bases remaining between them. The protocol was immunoSEQ multiplex PCR, while the TCRdb copy is restricted to in-frame clones and leaves out a portion. The repertoire holds about 160,000 clones, with roughly 95% as singletons. This sample is part of a study of control samples from healthy donors and cancer patients. The sequencing input was blood. This clonotype originated in a woman under 40 in good health. V and J are TRBV19 and TRBJ2-7, with D perhaps given as TRBD1 or TRBD2 (5 bases each). The CDR3: CASSEGRFYEQYF. The CDR3 DNA reads as TGTGCCAGTAGTGAGGGGAGATTCTACGAGCAGTACTTC.